Listed below are T cell receptor beta chains from one sample, sequenced in a study of cytomegalovirus exposure and HLA in healthy donors. Data came from immunoSEQ multiplex PCR; TCRdb stores just in-frame clones and leaves some out. The sample yields hundreds of thousands of clones, 85% to 90% seen once. The sample consisted of PBMCs. These receptors came from a woman between 18 and 29 years old in good health and CMV-seronegative. The CDR3 runs from the conserved cysteine through the conserved F or W. D genes are given only for firm matches. Clone size is given for some rows only: seen once, a few or many times, or a class if the clone is expanded.

>TRBV5-1|few|TRBJ2-5|TRBD1
CASSAGTGRETQYF
TGCGCCAGCAGCGCCGGGACAGGGAGAGAGACCCAGTACTTC
>TRBV7-9|few|TRBJ2-2|NA
CSSSSPHRGLSNTGELFF
TGTTCCAGCAGCAGCCCCCATAGAGGGCTATCGAACACCGGGGAGCTGTTTTTT
>TRBV4-2|once|TRBJ2-7|TRBD2
CASSQDPGLAGRSSYEQYF
TGTGCCAGCAGCCAAGATCCCGGACTAGCGGGGAGGAGCTCCTACGAGCAGTACTTC
>TRBV19|NA|TRBJ1-2|NA
CASRTDSGYGYTF
TGTGCCAGTAGGACGGACAGTGGCTATGGCTACACCTTC
>TRBV19|once|TRBJ1-2|NA
CASSISNGLTRGYTF
TGTGCCAGTAGTATTAGTAACGGACTGACTAGGGGCTACACCTTC
>TRBV19|once|TRBJ1-6|NA
CASMVQASSYNSPLHF
TGTGCCAGTATGGTACAGGCGAGCTCCTATAATTCACCCCTCCACTTT
>TRBV6-5|NA|TRBJ1-2|TRBD1
CASSGGTGLPYGYTF
TGTGCCAGCAGTGGCGGGACAGGGCTCCCCTATGGCTACACCTTC
>TRBV5-6|few|TRBJ2-1|TRBD2
CASSLLARTEQFF
TGTGCCAGCAGCTTACTAGCGAGGACTGAGCAGTTCTTC
>TRBV19|NA|TRBJ1-1|NA
CASSIVQMNTEAFF
TGTGCCAGTAGTATAGTGCAGATGAACACTGAAGCTTTCTTT
>TRBV6-4|NA|TRBJ2-1|NA
CASSDSGGPYNEQFF
TGTGCCAGCAGTGACTCGGGGGGACCCTACAATGAGCAGTTCTTC
>TRBV5-1|NA|TRBJ1-1|NA
CASSLGQVIGNTEAFF
TGCGCCAGCAGCTTGGGGCAGGTAATTGGTAACACTGAAGCTTTCTTT
>TRBV7-9|NA|TRBJ2-7|TRBD2
CASSFTSDWDEQYF
TGTGCCAGCAGCTTTACTAGCGATTGGGACGAGCAGTACTTC
>TRBV6-5|NA|TRBJ1-6|NA
CASSYGRGDSPLHF
TGTGCCAGCAGTTACGGCAGGGGCGATTCCCCCCTCCACTTT
>TRBV7-3|few|TRBJ2-1|TRBD2
CASSLLAGGAGYNEQFF
TGTGCCAGCAGCCTCCTAGCGGGAGGGGCGGGCTACAATGAGCAGTTCTTC
>TRBV5-1|NA|TRBJ2-5|TRBD1
CASSLGGQGAEETQYF
TGCGCCAGCAGCTTGGGAGGGCAGGGGGCTGAGGAGACCCAGTACTTC
>TRBV5-4|NA|TRBJ1-2|NA
CASSPRGAYGYTF
TGTGCCAGCAGCCCCAGGGGAGCCTATGGCTACACCTTC
>TRBV11-3|NA|TRBJ2-3|TRBD2
CASILDPLAGGLRTDTQYF
TGTGCCAGCATCCTAGATCCCCTAGCGGGGGGCCTTAGGACAGATACGCAGTATTTT
>TRBV7-9|NA|TRBJ1-3|TRBD1
CASSSTGAAKGNTIYF
TGTGCCAGCAGCTCTACAGGGGCGGCAAAGGGAAACACCATATATTTT
>TRBV19|NA|TRBJ1-6|NA
CASSTAGGALQSPLHF
TGTGCCAGTAGTACAGCTGGGGGGGCTTTACAATCACCCCTCCACTTT